This TCR beta chain emerged from a study of PD-1 blockade in classical Hodgkin lymphoma. Trimming cost V 0 bases and J 7 bases, with 15 bases left between them. CDR3 size: 15 residues. Germline CDR1 is GTSNPN and CDR2 is SVGIG (reference sequence). Regarding time point: cycle 4 day 1 (C4D1), after more than five weeks of nivolumab. Every patient was affected by relapse after autologous stem cell transplantation, while exposure to brentuximab vedotin was not uniform. Measured with immunoSEQ multiplex PCR; TCRdb has only the in-frame clones, and not every one. This sample has 45,000 to 55,000 clones, with around four fifths found just once. Study conclusions and caveats: Those achieving complete response showed baseline diversity like newly diagnosed patients. Diminished baseline TCR diversity has been reported in newly diagnosed patients relative to healthy donors.

Details on this clone: Its antigen remains unidentified.

V is TRBV30 and J is TRBJ2-2, with D possibly matching TRBD1 (6 bases). This clonotype was obtained from a human donor with classical Hodgkin lymphoma. The sample was peripheral blood mononuclear cells (PBMCs), taken before the fourth cycle of nivolumab. This CDR3 reads CAWSVTGFGVGELFF. The CDR3 coding sequence is TGTGCCTGGAGTGTAACAGGGTTCGGCGTCGGGGAGCTGTTTTTT.